The entry below describes one TCR beta chain. The sample has other DNA sequences that encode this CDR3 too. Profiling relied on immunoSEQ multiplex PCR, and the TCRdb table lists in-frame clones only, not all of them. The table lists approximately 59,000 clones, more than 90% of them singletons. Germline V gene lookup returns CDR1 SEHNR and CDR2 FQNEAQ (reference sequence). Between the trimmed V and J ends, which lost 1 base and 7 bases, there was a span of 8 bases. This CDR3 is 13 amino acids long. This record belongs to a study of technical replicates of blood from a handful of donors. The V call is TRBV7-9, the J call TRBJ1-5; no firm D call. This TCR was recovered from a human donor in good health. Some clones in this sample may be carry-over from other donors' samples. The sample consisted of PBMCs. In DNA, the CDR3 is TGTGCCAGCAGCTTAGAACCGAGGCAGCCCCAGCATTTT. Amino acid sequence: CASSLEPRQPQHF.